Below are 23 T cell receptor beta chains sequenced from a single sample in a study of T cell clonality in common variable immunodeficiency. Repertoires were generated with immunoSEQ multiplex PCR, while TCRdb's copy carries only in-frame clones and drops some. Singletons are absent from the sample, which has 45,000 to 70,000 clones. What was sequenced was peripheral blood mononuclear cells. Receptor source: a person between 18 and 75 years old in good health.

At least ten counts were recorded for this clone. The CDR3 end falls 3 residues outside the read, so it is completed with the germline J gene. The chain links TRBV20-1 to TRBJ2-1; TRBD2 aligns across 10 bases. This CDR3 comprises 18 residues. The J segment lost 0 bases and the V segment lost 5 bases, leaving 13 bases of the junction unmatched. Per the germline V gene, CDR1 is DFQATT and CDR2 is SNEGSKA (reference sequence). The CDR3 is CSAPSVAGGPSSYNEQFF. Incomplete CDR3 DNA: TGCAGTGCTCCCAGTGTAGCGGGAGGCCCGAGCTCCTACAATGAG.

This clone showed up just a few times. The read ends 3 residues shy of where the CDR3 ends; the end is completed using the germline J gene. This chain connects TRBV2 to TRBJ2-5; maybe TRBD2 (6 bases). The CDR3 totals 14 residues. With 8 bases removed from V and 1 base from J, the gap between germline ends came to 14 bases. Looked up from germline, CDR1 is SNHLY and CDR2 is FYNNEI. CDR3 loop: CASGDQRAQETQYF. The covered CDR3 bases are TGTGCCAGCGGAGATCAGCGGGCCCAAGAGACC.

This clone was seen many times. The read terminates 3 residues before the CDR3 end, so the remaining end is supplied by the germline J gene. The V and J genes are TRBV5-1 and TRBJ2-1, with 14 nucleotides matching TRBD2. The junction had 7 bases not matched to a gene; V was cut back by 4 bases and J by 4 bases. Germline CDR1 SGHRS, CDR2 YFSETQ. CDR3 length: 17 amino acids. The chain's CDR3 is CASSPGLAGVLYNEQFF. The sequenced CDR3 bases are TGCGCCAGCAGCCCGGGACTAGCGGGAGTTTTATACAATGAG.

About this clone itself: Sequencing ends 3 residues short of the CDR3 end; the germline J gene provides the rest. The chain joins TRBV6-2 or TRBV6-3 to TRBJ2-1; TRBD2 aligns across 10 bases. This CDR3 contains 16 residues. Germline V gene lookup returns CDR1 MNHEY and CDR2 SVGEGT. The junction had 7 bases not matched to a gene; V was cut back by 2 bases and J by 6 bases. The covered CDR3 bases are TGTGCCAGCAGTTACCAGCCTAGCGGGAGAATCAATGAG. It yields the protein CASSYQPSGRINE. The CDR3 reads in full as CASSYQPSGRINEQFF.

In this sample, this clone turned up many times. The read falls 3 residues short of the CDR3 end, and the missing part is taken from the germline J gene. The chain couples TRBV2 to TRBJ2-7, with 8 bases lining up with TRBD2. V shed 7 bases, J shed 5 bases, and the junction held 7 bases outside the gene matches. The germline V gene encodes CDR1 SNHLY and CDR2 FYNNEI. The CDR3 loop spans 13 amino acids. The CDR3 is CASTGLATHEQYF. The DNA read from the CDR3 is TGTGCCAGCACTGGACTAGCTACCCACGAG.

In its sample, this clone was seen many times. The read ends 3 residues before the CDR3 terminus; that terminus is restored from the germline J gene. The gene calls are TRBV5-4 and TRBJ2-1; 8 bases are shared with TRBD1. The CDR3 covers 15 residues. CDR1 is SGHNT and CDR2 is YYREEE in the germline V gene (reference sequence). V shed 4 bases and J 0 bases; nucleotides not matched to a gene: 3. CDR3 region: CASSPDRGSYNEQFF. The covered CDR3 bases are TGTGCCAGCAGCCCCGACAGGGGCTCCTACAATGAG.

This clone showed up many times. The DNA ends 3 residues before the CDR3 does, and the rest of the CDR3 is filled in from the germline J gene. The rearrangement joins TRBV20-1 to TRBJ2-3; 12 bases line up with TRBD2. V shed 0 bases, J shed 5 bases, and the junction held 3 bases outside the gene matches. Germline V gives CDR1 DFQATT, CDR2 SNEGSKA (reference sequence). This CDR3 has 15 residues. The CDR3 loop is CSARETSGSVDTQYF. CDR3 bases read: TGCAGTGCTAGAGAGACTAGCGGGAGTGTAGATACG.

This clone was counted only a few times. The CDR3 extends 3 residues past the end of the read, so its final part is completed from the germline J gene. V usage is TRBV6-2 or TRBV6-3 and J usage is TRBJ2-7, with TRBD2 matching over 8 bases. The CDR3 is made up of 13 amino acids. The V gene end was trimmed by 5 bases and the J gene end by 3 bases; junction bases not matched to a gene: 3. Germline values: CDR1 MNHEY, CDR2 SVGEGT. The sequenced part of the CDR3 DNA is TGTGCCAGCAGTGGGGGACTAGACTACGAG. Translating gives CASSGGLDYE. The CDR3 in its entirety is CASSGGLDYEQYF.

This clone was picked up many times. The sequenced fragment ends 3 residues before the CDR3 boundary, so the rest is inferred from the germline J gene. The chain has TRBV18 and TRBJ2-1; possible D gene TRBD2, 5 bases. CDR1 is KGHSH, CDR2 LQKENI, per germline. This CDR3 contains 16 residues. V shed 1 base and J shed 3 bases, with 13 bases lying between them. The covered CDR3 bases are TGTGCCAGCTCACCACTCGCCTTCGGGGACTACAATGAG. Amino acids: CASSPLAFGDYNE. The full CDR3 reads CASSPLAFGDYNEQFF.

Ten or more counts support this clone. The sequence runs out 3 residues before the end of the CDR3; the remainder is reconstructed from the germline J gene. The chain employs TRBV6-1 and TRBJ2-7; D gene ambiguous. CDR1 is MNHNS, CDR2 SASEGT, per germline. This CDR3 contains 12 residues. V shed 2 bases and J shed 3 bases, with 5 bases lying between them. The part of the CDR3 DNA that was read is TGTGCCAGCAGTGAACGTGTCTACGAG. It yields the protein CASSERVYE. The whole CDR3 protein reads CASSERVYEQYF.

Ten or more counts support this clone. The read terminates 3 residues before the CDR3 end, so the remaining end is supplied by the germline J gene. The chain is built from TRBV19 and TRBJ2-5, with a tentative D call TRBD2 (6 bases). The CDR3 spans 14 residues. Per germline, CDR1 LNHDA and CDR2 SQIVND (reference sequence). The sequenced CDR3 bases are TGTGCCAGTAGTCCCGGTCTAGCGACTGGAACC. This sequence encodes CASSPGLATGT. The whole CDR3 protein reads CASSPGLATGTQYF.

This clone was observed at least ten times. Read data end 3 residues before the CDR3 end; the end is taken from the germline J gene. V and J are TRBV6-1 and TRBJ1-5, with TRBD1 identical over 10 bases. The CDR3 contains 14 residues. V dropped 4 bases and J dropped 7; count of bases not matched to a gene: 4. Germline V CDR1 and CDR2: MNHNS, SASEGT. The CDR3 bases that were read are TGTGCCAGCAGTGGGGACAGGGGCTGGCAGCCC. Translated, it gives CASSGDRGWQP. The full CDR3 sequence reads CASSGDRGWQPQHF.

This clone was picked up many times. The read finishes 3 residues shy of the CDR3 end, and the germline J gene is used to complete it. The chain is built from TRBV2 and TRBJ2-1, with 8 positions matching TRBD2. CDR1 is SNHLY and CDR2 is FYNNEI in the germline V gene. V dropped 4 bases and J dropped 6; count of bases not matched to a gene: 8. This CDR3 comprises 15 residues. The CDR3 sequence is CASSVGLVNPNEQFF. The sequenced CDR3 bases are TGTGCCAGCAGTGTGGGACTAGTTAACCCCAATGAG.

There are many counts of this clone. The read ends 3 residues shy of where the CDR3 ends; the end is completed using the germline J gene. The V and J genes are TRBV5-1 and TRBJ2-3; TRBD1 aligns across 8 bases. Germline V lookup: CDR1 SGHRS, CDR2 YFSETQ. The CDR3 runs to 15 residues. V lost 4 bases and J lost 1; bases outside the gene matches: 5. This chain's CDR3 is CASSDPGQGTDTQYF. The part of the CDR3 DNA that was read is TGCGCCAGCAGCGATCCGGGACAGGGCACAGATACG.

This clone has ten or more counts. The read ends 3 residues before the CDR3 terminus; that terminus is restored from the germline J gene. V usage is TRBV5-4 and J usage is TRBJ1-2; perhaps TRBD1 as D (5 bases). Germline assignment: CDR1 SGHNT and CDR2 YYREEE (reference sequence). This CDR3 has 12 residues. The CDR3 is CASTLRGEGYTF. CDR3 bases read: TGTGCCAGCACCCTACGGGGGGAGGGC.

This clone has ten or more counts. The read ends 3 residues early relative to the CDR3; the germline J gene fills the gap. This rearrangement joins TRBV6-2 or TRBV6-3 to TRBJ2-3; 9 bases map to TRBD2. The CDR3 length is 16 residues. Germline trimming cut 2 bases from V and 2 bases from J; bases unmatched to any gene: 5. Germline loops: CDR1 MNHEY, CDR2 SVGEGT. The CDR3 bases that were read are TGTGCCAGCAGTTACGGGCGGGAGGGAGTCACAGATACG. Translated, it gives CASSYGREGVTDT. The CDR3 as a whole reads CASSYGREGVTDTQYF.

This clone was seen many times. The read is 3 residues too short to cover the CDR3 end, so that end is filled in from the germline J gene. This rearrangement joins TRBV19 to TRBJ2-7, with 10 bases lining up with TRBD1. This CDR3 is built from 15 residues. The V segment lost 3 bases and the J segment 4 bases; nucleotides outside the gene matches: 6. Germline V gives CDR1 LNHDA, CDR2 SQIVND (reference sequence). CDR3: CASSISDRGSYEQYF. The CDR3 DNA, read in part, is TGTGCCAGTAGTATCTCGGACAGGGGGAGTTACGAG. The complete variable domain, with remaining parts taken from reference TRBV19 and TRBJ2-7, reads DGGITQSPKYLFRKEGQNVTLSCEQNLNHDAMYWYRQDPGQGLRLIYYSQIVNDFQKGDIAEGYSVSREKKESFPLTVTSAQKNPTAFYLCASSISDRGSYEQYFGPGTRLTVT.

This clone showed up many times. The CDR3 end falls 3 residues outside the read, so it is completed with the germline J gene. This chain uses TRBV5-1 with TRBJ2-3; TRBD2 matches at 16 bases. The CDR3 is 17 amino acids. The V and J ends lost 0 bases and 4 bases, in that order; junction bases with no gene match: 2. Germline CDR1 reads SGHRS; CDR2 reads YFSETQ. CDR3 residues: CASSLAGTSGRADTQYF. CDR3 bases read: TGCGCCAGCAGCTTGGCCGGGACTAGCGGGAGGGCAGATACG.

By sample share, this clone is medium-sized. Read coverage stops 3 residues before the CDR3 terminus; the germline J gene supplies the remainder. V and J are TRBV19 and TRBJ1-6, with TRBD1 identical over 7 bases. Trimming cost V 4 bases and J 11 bases; bases outside gene matches: 11. Per germline, CDR1 LNHDA and CDR2 SQIVND (reference sequence). The CDR3 extends over 15 amino acids. The DNA read from the CDR3 is TGTGCCAGTAGTACCTCAACAGGGGAGAAGACACCC. This codes for CASSTSTGEKTP. In full, the CDR3 reads CASSTSTGEKTPLHF.

This clone was detected many times. Germline is not matched at one junction end, which may reflect a read error. The read stops 3 residues short of the end of the CDR3; the missing end is completed from the germline J gene. This sequence joins TRBV18 and TRBJ2-5; 7 bases are a match to TRBD1. The CDR3 covers 14 residues. Germline V gives CDR1 KGHSH, CDR2 LQKENI. The CDR3 protein is CAGSPGQREATQYF. The CDR3 bases that were read are TGTGCCGGCTCACCGGGACAGAGGGAAGCGACC. The complete variable domain, with remaining parts taken from reference TRBV18 and TRBJ2-5, reads NAGVMQNPRHLVRRRGQEARLRCSPMKGHSHVYWYRQLPEEGLKFMVYLQKENIIDESGMPKERFSAEFPKEGPSILRIQQVVRGDSAAYFCAGSPGQREATQYFGPGTRLLVL.

This clone was observed at least ten times. The CDR3 extends 3 residues past the end of the read, so its final part is completed from the germline J gene. The rearrangement links TRBV7-9 to TRBJ1-5, with D perhaps matching TRBD1 (6 bases). V was shortened by 3 bases and J by 2 bases, with 8 bases between the two germline ends. Germline loops: CDR1 SEHNR, CDR2 FQNEAQ (reference sequence). This CDR3 comprises 14 residues. The CDR3 reads CASSFSGGNQPQHF. CDR3 bases read: TGTGCCAGCAGCTTTTCAGGGGGCAATCAGCCC.

This clone has a count of ten or more. With the read ending 3 residues before the CDR3 end, the germline J gene is used to fill in that end. This chain links TRBV7-2 with TRBJ2-1; D not resolved. CDR1 and CDR2 (germline): SGHTA, FQGNSA. The CDR3 consists of 13 residues. V lost 2 bases to trimming and J lost 4 bases, with 6 bases between them. The CDR3 protein is CASSLSRYNEQFF. The DNA read from the CDR3 is TGTGCCAGCAGCTTATCTCGGTACAATGAG. Full variable domain (outside the CDR3, taken from reference TRBV7-2 and TRBJ2-1): GAGVSQSPSNKVTEKGKDVELRCDPISGHTALYWYRQSLGQGLEFLIYFQGNSAPDKSGLPSDRFSAERTGGSVSTLTIQRTQQEDSAVYLCASSLSRYNEQFFGPGTRLTVL.

This clone was seen more than once but under ten times. The CDR3 goes on 3 residues after the read ends, and that part is filled in from the germline J gene. The J gene is TRBJ2-7, the V gene TRBV2; D possibly corresponds to TRBD2 (5 bases). CDR3 size: 12 residues. Looked up from germline, CDR1 is SNHLY and CDR2 is FYNNEI. V was shortened by 4 bases and J by 6 bases, with 10 bases between the two germline ends. The part of the CDR3 DNA that was read is TGTGCCAGCAGTGGAGGGTTCCGCGAG. It yields the protein CASSGGFRE. The whole CDR3 sequence reads CASSGGFREQYF. The variable domain in full, with the rest retrieved from reference TRBV2 and TRBJ2-7, is EPEVTQTPSHQVTQMGQEVILRCVPISNHLYFYWYRQILGQKVEFLVSFYNNEISEKSEIFDDQFSVERPDGSNFTLKIRSTKLEDSAMYFCASSGGFREQYFGPGTRLTVT.